This TCR beta chain was retrieved from a study of glioma-infiltrating T cells after dendritic cell vaccination. The overall study: Patients received three intradermal dendritic cell vaccine injections at biweekly intervals.

Points on this clone: Its antigen is undetermined.

This sample's time point: after dendritic cell vaccination, including at tumor progression/relapse. Primers: 60 V beta forward and 13 J beta reverse. TCRdb keeps only in-frame clones here, not all; method: immunoSEQ multiplex PCR. The sample yields approximately 50,000 clones, approximately 91% seen once. This CDR3 is built from 15 residues. From germline, CDR1 is SGHRS and CDR2 YFSETQ. The ends were cut back, 4 bases at V and 5 bases at J, with 15 bases in the middle. Study outcomes and limitations: Patients with more pretreatment TILs had longer time to progression and survival.

The gene calls are TRBV5-1 and TRBJ1-4, with D possibly matching TRBD1 (5 bases). The material was blood, obtained after dendritic cell vaccination. The TCR comes from a human donor with glioblastoma. CDR3 in amino acids: CASSLQGVTNEKLFF. CDR3 nucleotide sequence: TGCGCCAGCAGCCTCCAGGGTGTGACAAATGAAAAACTGTTTTTT. Supplemented by reference TRBV5-1 and TRBJ1-4, the full variable domain reads KAGVTQTPRYLIKTRGQQVTLSCSPISGHRSVSWYQQTPGQGLQFLFEYFSETQRNKGNFPGRFSGRQFSNSRSEMNVSTLELGDSALYLCASSLQGVTNEKLFFGSGTQLSVL.